Shown below are 12 T cell receptor beta chains from a single sample sequenced in a study of CD8+ T cells in alopecia areata. RNA, once extracted, was reverse transcribed into cDNA for use as the sequencing template. Sequencing was performed with immunoSEQ multiplex PCR; in TCRdb, only in-frame clones are kept and a portion is missing. The table includes 55,000 to 65,000 clones, 44% detected once. Sample: NKG2D-low CD8+ T cells sorted from blood. The receptors shown here come from a human donor with alopecia areata.

This chain's CDR3 is CASSGPGNEQFF. Here the CDR3 DNA reads TGTGCCAGCAGCGGTCCAGGAAATGAGCAGTTCTTC. The chain recombines TRBV7-6 with TRBJ2-1, with D unresolved. Germline lookup yields CDR1 SGHVS and CDR2 FNYEAQ. This CDR3 contains 12 residues. The V and J ends lost 5 bases and 7 bases respectively, with 9 bases between them.

In regard to this clone: Within the sample, other DNA sequences also encode this same CDR3. The genes are TRBV13 and TRBJ1-1; D is unclear. CDR1 is PRHDT and CDR2 is FYEKMQ in the germline V gene (reference sequence). The CDR3 has 15 amino acids. V was clipped by 0 bases and J by 0 bases, with 8 bases between them. In DNA form, the CDR3 reads TGTGCCAGCAGCTTAGGGGAAGGGATGAACACTGAAGCTTTCTTT. Protein sequence: CASSLGEGMNTEAFF.

This clone was observed a few times. This CDR3 reads CASSLIDGYGYTF. DNA of the CDR3: TGTGCCAGCAGCTTAATTGACGGCTATGGCTACACCTTC. The V and J genes are TRBV7-9 and TRBJ1-2; D is unresolved. Germline loops: CDR1 SEHNR, CDR2 FQNEAQ (reference sequence). Trimming left V 2 bases short and J 4 bases short, with 8 bases between. There are 13 residues in the CDR3.

The CDR3 reads CASSESGTAAEQYF. The CDR3 coding sequence is TGTGCCAGCAGCGAATCAGGGACAGCCGCGGAGCAGTACTTC. The J gene is TRBJ2-7, the V gene TRBV7-6; 7 bases agree with TRBD1. The junction had 11 bases not matched to a gene; V was cut back by 5 bases and J by 7 bases. This CDR3 has 14 amino acids. The germline V gene has CDR1 SGHVS and CDR2 FNYEAQ.

The V and J genes are TRBV28 and TRBJ2-1; no firm D call. CDR1 is MDHEN, CDR2 SYDVKM, per germline. This CDR3 is 15 amino acids long. The germline V and J ends were trimmed by 5 bases and 5 bases, with 16 bases remaining between them. The CDR3 loop is CASSPPGFLDNEQFF. The DNA of the CDR3 is TGTGCCAGCAGTCCTCCCGGGTTCCTTGACAATGAGCAGTTCTTC.

The sample holds a few counts of this clone. The J gene is TRBJ2-1, the V gene TRBV4-3; D remains unclear. V lost 1 base and J 8 bases, leaving 12 bases between the germline ends. The length of the CDR3 is 14 residues. Germline V gene lookup returns CDR1 LGHNA and CDR2 YSLEER. The CDR3 sequence is CASSQVSGRDEQFF. CDR3 coding DNA: TGCGCCAGCAGCCAAGTCTCTGGAAGGGATGAGCAGTTCTTC.

The chain joins TRBV5-1 to TRBJ1-2; 7 nucleotides line up with TRBD1. CDR3 length: 14 amino acids. Germline assignment: CDR1 SGHRS and CDR2 YFSETQ. V lost 3 bases to trimming and J lost 4 bases; unmatched junction nucleotides: 6. The CDR3 spells CASSSEEGAYGYTF. CDR3 DNA sequence: TGCGCCAGCAGCTCCGAGGAGGGGGCCTATGGCTACACCTTC.

This chain joins TRBV10-2 and TRBJ1-2, with TRBD1 matching over 8 bases. The ends lost 6 bases at V and 6 bases at J; junction bases unmatched: 6. The germline CDR1 and CDR2 sequences are WSHSY and SAAADI. The CDR3 contains 13 residues. In nucleotides, the CDR3 is TGCGCCAGCAGGGAGACAGGGGCTGATGGCTACACCTTC. Translating it yields CASRETGADGYTF.

The chain employs TRBV29-1 and TRBJ1-5; D gene unclear. The germline V gene encodes CDR1 SQVTM and CDR2 ANQGSEA. The CDR3 has 15 amino acids. As DNA, the CDR3 is TGCAACTATAGATCCCCCCGTGCGGGGAATCAGCCCCAGCATTTT. This codes for CNYRSPRAGNQPQHF.

This clone came up once. The chain is built from TRBV25-1 and TRBJ2-7; D unclear. Deletions cut 4 bases from V and 0 bases from J, with 7 bases between. In germline, CDR1 is MGHDK, CDR2 SYGVNS. This CDR3 spans 13 amino acids. DNA for the CDR3: TGTGCCAGCAGTGTCCCTAGCTCCTACGAGCAGTACTTC. Translation gives CASSVPSSYEQYF.

This clone was counted between two and nine times. This chain uses TRBV29-1 with TRBJ2-3; 7 bases line up with TRBD2. This CDR3 has 14 amino acids. In germline, CDR1 is SQVTM, CDR2 ANQGSEA. The V gene end was trimmed by 5 bases and the J gene end by 4 bases; junction bases not matched to a gene: 9. The CDR3 bases are TGCAGCGTTAGAGGGCGGGAGTATTCAGATACGCAGTATTTT. Protein: CSVRGREYSDTQYF.

V gene TRBV9 combines with J gene TRBJ2-7; D unclear. The CDR3 is made up of 11 amino acids. V lost 0 bases to trimming and J lost 6 bases, with 4 bases between them. Germline lookup yields CDR1 SGDLS and CDR2 YYNGEE. The CDR3 DNA is TGTGCCAGCAGCGTAGGGGCCGAGCAGTACTTC. Amino acids: CASSVGAEQYF.